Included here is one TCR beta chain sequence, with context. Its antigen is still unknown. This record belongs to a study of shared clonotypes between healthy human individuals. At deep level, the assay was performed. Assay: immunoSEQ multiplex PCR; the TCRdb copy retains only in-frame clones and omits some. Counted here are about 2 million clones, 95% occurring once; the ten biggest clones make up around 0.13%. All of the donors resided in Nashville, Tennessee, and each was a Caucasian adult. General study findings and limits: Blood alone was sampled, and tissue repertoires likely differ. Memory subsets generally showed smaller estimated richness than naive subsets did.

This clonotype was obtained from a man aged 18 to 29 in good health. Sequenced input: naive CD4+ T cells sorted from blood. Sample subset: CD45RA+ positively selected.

The CDR3 region has the DNA TGTGCCAGCAGTGAAGCCTGGGGGAGCCAGCAGCCCCAGCATTTT. Translated, it gives CASSEAWGSQQPQHF. This chain joins TRBV6-1 and TRBJ1-5; possible D gene TRBD1, 5 bases. CDR3 length: 15 residues. V was shortened by 0 bases and J by 7 bases, with 13 bases between the two germline ends. From germline, CDR1 is MNHNS and CDR2 SASEGT.